These 4 T cell receptor beta chains came from one sample sequenced in a study of Ad26.COV2.S vaccination and SARS-CoV-2 variants (dated by TCRdb to about 2021). The receptor library was made with the immunoSEQ multiplex PCR assay. TCRdb retrieved this table from immuneACCESS and kept in-frame rearrangements only. Not all clones are present; in checked studies, unresolved V genes account for under half, and no reason is known for the remainder. The table for this sample lists about 680,000 clones; roughly 90% of them were counted only once. Clones ranked in the top ten supply 1.5% of the sample. The sample's treatment or condition, from its label and the paper: around 19 received Ad26.COV2.S at low or high dose, single or two shots; 5 received placebo; per-sample allocation not given. For vaccine and placebo recipients, the sequenced repertoires came from samples collected on day 63 after the first injection.

The material was peripheral blood, obtained in a trial of Ad26.COV2.S vaccine versus placebo. The source of these receptors is a person aged 18-65 years who received the Ad26.COV2.S COVID-19 vaccine or a placebo.

The rearrangement uses TRBV6-2 or TRBV6-3 and TRBJ1-2; D gene unclear. The CDR3 is 13 residues long. V was pared by 2 bases and J by 8 bases, with 12 bases between. Germline V gene sequence: CDR1 MNHEY, CDR2 SVGEGT. The CDR3 DNA reads TGTGCCAGCAGTTACGCGTCCCGGAGCGGCTACACCTTC. Translation: CASSYASRSGYTF.

V is TRBV30 and J is TRBJ1-5; no clear D. The CDR3 loop spans 13 amino acids. The germline V gene encodes CDR1 GTSNPN and CDR2 SVGIG (reference sequence). The V end lost 2 bases, the J end lost 3 bases, and 8 bases lay between the germline ends. The CDR3 coding sequence is TGTGCCTGGAGTCGGTGGGACAATCAGCCCCAGCATTTT. Protein sequence: CAWSRWDNQPQHF.

This clone was seen only once. The chain joins TRBV25-1 to TRBJ1-6; 7 bases are shared with TRBD1. Trimming at V came to 7 bases and at J to 12 bases, leaving 18 bases not matched to a gene. The CDR3 contains 16 residues. Germline V gene lookup returns CDR1 MGHDK and CDR2 SYGVNS. DNA for the CDR3: TGTGCCAGCACGACCCACGGGGCAGGGGGATCGGGACCCCTCCACTTT. Translating it yields CASTTHGAGGSGPLHF.

This clone was picked up one time. The chain employs TRBV12-5 and TRBJ2-1; TRBD1 agrees at 9 bases. From germline, CDR1 is LGHNT and CDR2 FRNRAP. The V gene end was trimmed by 3 bases and the J gene end by 4 bases; junction bases not matched to a gene: 4. This CDR3 contains 15 residues. CDR3: CASGFGQGTYNEQFF. CDR3 nucleotide sequence: TGTGCTAGTGGTTTCGGACAGGGGACTTACAATGAGCAGTTCTTC.